This T cell receptor beta chain was identified during a study of brain T cells in children with intractable seizures. Findings and limits, study-wide: Only CDR3 sequence similarity suggested viral specificity, without known HCMV serostatus.

Sequencing was limited to surgery cases with top T cell transcript signatures in brain tissue. Patients received at least one anti-epileptic drug before surgery. Details on this clone: As yet, its antigen is unknown.

The data were produced by immunoSEQ multiplex PCR, yet TCRdb's version contains in-frame clones alone and is incomplete. This table has about 41,000 clones, 75% to 95% appearing once. V shed 5 bases and J shed 4 bases, with 9 bases lying between them. The CDR3 is made up of 12 amino acids. Germline V gives CDR1 SGHDT, CDR2 YYEEEE. The TCR sequence derives from a girl between 2 and 10 years old with tuberous sclerosis and intractable seizures. The material sequenced was peripheral blood, taken at surgery. The chain uses TRBV5-6 and TRBJ1-2; perhaps TRBD1 as D (6 bases). The CDR3: CASSTTGYGYTF. In nucleotides, the CDR3 is TGTGCCAGCAGTACGACAGGCTATGGCTACACCTTC.